Presented here are 23 T cell receptor beta chains from one specimen sequenced in a study of T cell responses to AZD1222 COVID-19 vaccine. Produced via immunoSEQ multiplex PCR; TCRdb's table is partial and in-frame only. The sample carries more than 90,000 clones, around 89% recorded once. Sequencing was performed on peripheral blood, taken 28 days after the second AZD1222 dose. The origin of the receptors is an adult who received the AZD1222 COVID-19 vaccine.

This chain connects TRBV7-9 to TRBJ2-1; D is uncertain. V was cut by 4 bases and J by 6 bases, with 7 bases left in between. Germline V lookup: CDR1 SEHNR, CDR2 FQNEAQ (reference sequence). CDR3 length: 12 residues. This chain's CDR3 is CASSSQTNEQFF. The DNA of the CDR3 is TGTGCCAGCAGCTCGCAGACCAATGAGCAGTTCTTC.

This chain links TRBV7-9 with TRBJ1-2; D is unclear. Germline assignment: CDR1 SEHNR and CDR2 FQNEAQ (reference sequence). The V gene lost 3 bases and the J gene lost 2 bases, with 7 bases spanning the gap. The CDR3 totals 13 residues. The CDR3 reads CASSFPGNYGYTF. Here the CDR3 DNA reads TGTGCCAGCAGCTTCCCGGGAAACTATGGCTACACCTTC.

The genes are TRBV30 and TRBJ1-6; D unclear. Germline values: CDR1 GTSNPN, CDR2 SVGIG (reference sequence). The V and J ends lost 3 bases and 4 bases respectively, with 13 bases between them. The length of the CDR3 is 15 residues. The DNA of the CDR3 is TGTGCCTGGAGGTCCCGGGTTTCATATAATTCACCCCTCCACTTT. Translation: CAWRSRVSYNSPLHF.

This clone was observed once. This chain connects TRBV15 to TRBJ1-1; unclear D gene. The CDR3 is 13 amino acids. CDR1 and CDR2 (germline): LNHNV, YYDKDF (reference sequence). Trimming left V 0 bases short and J 9 bases short, with 11 bases between. CDR3 region: CATSREITVQAFF. The DNA for the CDR3 is TGTGCCACCAGCAGAGAGATCACAGTACAAGCTTTCTTT.

The chain employs TRBV11-2 and TRBJ2-7; 15 bases align to TRBD2. Germline CDR1 and CDR2: SGHAT and FQNNGV. Trimming removed 5 bases from V and 5 bases from J; junction bases left unmatched: 7. The length of the CDR3 is 16 residues. The CDR3 loop is CASSPGLAGGTHEQYF. Here the CDR3 DNA reads TGTGCCAGCAGCCCCGGACTAGCGGGAGGGACACACGAGCAGTACTTC.

The J gene is TRBJ2-2, the V gene TRBV5-1; no clear D. The V end was cut by 0 bases, the J end by 5 bases, with 14 bases between. Germline V gene sequence: CDR1 SGHRS, CDR2 YFSETQ. CDR3 size: 16 residues. CDR3 bases: TGCGCCAGCAGCTTGGTCCCCCCTCCAAGAACCGGGGAGCTGTTTTTT. This codes for CASSLVPPPRTGELFF.

The genes are TRBV28 and TRBJ2-5; 12 positions match TRBD1. Germline V gene lookup returns CDR1 MDHEN and CDR2 SYDVKM. Germline trimming cut 3 bases from V and 0 bases from J; bases unmatched to any gene: 8. The CDR3 covers 18 residues. CDR3 bases: TGTGCCAGCAGTTTCCCGGGACAGGGGGCCCGGTACCAAGAGACCCAGTACTTC. Protein: CASSFPGQGARYQETQYF. Combining the CDR3 with reference TRBV28 and TRBJ2-5 gives the whole variable domain DVKVTQSSRYLVKRTGEKVFLECVQDMDHENMFWYRQDPGLGLRLIYFSYDVKMKEKGDIPEGYSVSREKKERFSLILESASTNQTSMYLCASSFPGQGARYQETQYFGPGTRLLVL.

CDR3 sequence: CASSPRGGRTEAFF. Here the CDR3 DNA reads TGTGCCAGCTCACCAAGGGGAGGACGCACTGAAGCTTTCTTT. V gene TRBV18 combines with J gene TRBJ1-1, with D perhaps matching TRBD1 (5 bases). The CDR3 length is 14 residues. V lost 2 bases, J lost 4 bases, and 11 bases lay in between. Germline-derived CDR1 and CDR2 are KGHSH and LQKENI.

The CDR3 bases are TGCGCCAGCAGCTTGGCCTTCTCCGGCTACGAGCAGTACTTC. Its protein product is CASSLAFSGYEQYF. This chain joins TRBV5-1 and TRBJ2-7; no definite D call. V lost 0 bases to trimming and J lost 3 bases, with 10 bases between them. The CDR3 has 14 amino acids. CDR1 is SGHRS, CDR2 YFSETQ, per germline.

The rearrangement links TRBV11-3 to TRBJ2-1, with a tentative D call TRBD2 (6 bases). The germline V and J ends were trimmed by 3 bases and 8 bases, with 14 bases remaining between them. The CDR3 loop spans 14 amino acids. Germline assignment: CDR1 SGHNT and CDR2 YENEEA. This CDR3 is CASSFGSSAYEQFF. CDR3 coding DNA: TGTGCCAGCAGCTTCGGGAGTTCGGCGTATGAGCAGTTCTTC.

V is TRBV19 and J is TRBJ1-4, with no clear D. Germline V CDR1 and CDR2: LNHDA, SQIVND (reference sequence). Trimming removed 3 bases at V and 8 bases at J, with 13 bases between. This CDR3 comprises 14 residues. CDR3 region: CASSIGVSPEKLFF. DNA of the CDR3: TGTGCCAGTAGTATTGGGGTCTCCCCCGAAAAACTGTTTTTT.

This clone has more than one count but fewer than ten. This chain uses TRBV7-8 with TRBJ1-5; D gene unclear. CDR1 and CDR2 (germline): SGHVS, FQNEAQ. The CDR3 totals 12 residues. The V and J ends lost 3 bases and 3 bases respectively, with 3 bases between them. CDR3 nucleotides: TGTGCCAGCAGCTTCCCCAATCAGCCCCAGCATTTT. As protein: CASSFPNQPQHF.

V is TRBV6-2 or TRBV6-3 and J is TRBJ2-5; TRBD2 is a possible D gene (5 bases). Germline V gene lookup returns CDR1 MNHEY and CDR2 SVGEGT. Trimming left V 2 bases short and J 5 bases short, with 18 bases between. The length of the CDR3 is 16 residues. CDR3 residues: CASSYARGPMGETQYF. CDR3 nucleotide sequence: TGTGCCAGCAGTTACGCACGGGGTCCGATGGGGGAGACCCAGTACTTC.

The chain recombines TRBV6-4 with TRBJ1-1; D is possibly TRBD1 (6 bases). From germline, CDR1 is MRHNA and CDR2 SNTAGT. V was pared by 8 bases and J by 4 bases, with 14 bases between. The CDR3 spans 13 residues. As DNA, the CDR3 is TGTGCCAGCCGGGACATGGGGTCCACTGAAGCTTTCTTT. It encodes CASRDMGSTEAFF.

The chain has TRBV6-2 or TRBV6-3 and TRBJ1-1; 7 positions match TRBD1. J was trimmed by 2 bases and V by 8 bases; bases with no gene match: 17. This CDR3 has 17 amino acids. Germline V gene sequence: CDR1 MNHEY, CDR2 SVGEGT. As DNA, the CDR3 is TGTGCCAGCCGCCAAATGGGACCCAACAGGGGAAACACTGAAGCTTTCTTT. Protein product: CASRQMGPNRGNTEAFF.

The chain has TRBV27 and TRBJ2-7; 7 bases map to TRBD1. Losses at the gene ends were 4 bases for V and 3 bases for J; bases not matched to a gene: 9. This CDR3 has 15 residues. CDR1 and CDR2 (germline): MNHEY, SMNVEV (reference sequence). CDR3 amino acids: CASSSGQLLGYEQYF. DNA for the CDR3: TGTGCCAGCAGTTCGGGACAGCTCCTGGGCTACGAGCAGTACTTC.

The CDR3 reads CASSLPGLGTYEQYF. The CDR3 nucleotides are TGTGCCAGTAGTCTACCGGGACTAGGGACCTACGAGCAGTACTTC. The rearrangement joins TRBV19 to TRBJ2-7, with 8 positions matching TRBD2. V shed 5 bases and J 2 bases; nucleotides not matched to a gene: 8. The CDR3 sequence is 15 residues long. Germline values: CDR1 LNHDA, CDR2 SQIVND (reference sequence).

V and J are TRBV6-8 and TRBJ2-3, with 13 bases identical to TRBD2. Unmatched junction bases numbered 19, after V lost 7 bases and J lost 6 bases. CDR3 length: 19 amino acids. Germline V CDR1 and CDR2: MNHGY, SAAAGT. The CDR3 DNA reads TGTGCCAGCACCGGACGTCCCCTTCGACTAGCGGGGGGTTGGGATACGCAGTATTTT. Protein product: CASTGRPLRLAGGWDTQYF.

The chain uses TRBV5-1 and TRBJ2-7; D might be TRBD1 (6 bases). The CDR3 contains 16 residues. V lost 0 bases and J 3 bases, leaving 16 bases between the germline ends. CDR1 and CDR2 from the germline V gene are SGHRS and YFSETQ. Written as DNA, the CDR3 is TGCGCCAGCAGCTTGGAGGCAGGACAGAGCTACTACGAGCAGTACTTC. As protein: CASSLEAGQSYYEQYF.

This clone turned up a few times. This chain connects TRBV5-4 to TRBJ1-1; D not certain. The CDR3 extends over 13 amino acids. CDR1 is SGHNT, CDR2 YYREEE, per germline (reference sequence). V lost 0 bases, J lost 5 bases, and 8 bases lay in between. CDR3: CASSLESRTEAFF. The CDR3 region has the DNA TGTGCCAGCAGCTTGGAAAGTCGAACTGAAGCTTTCTTT.

The chain combines TRBV27 with TRBJ1-1; tentative D call: TRBD1 (5 bases). In germline, CDR1 is MNHEY, CDR2 SMNVEV (reference sequence). The CDR3 consists of 13 residues. The ends were cut back, 3 bases at V and 4 bases at J, with 9 bases in the middle. The DNA for the CDR3 is TGTGCCAGCAGTTTGGGACGTGGCACTGAAGCTTTCTTT. It specifies CASSLGRGTEAFF.

The chain combines TRBV2 with TRBJ1-3, with unresolved D. V was shortened by 7 bases and J by 0 bases, with 10 bases between the two germline ends. CDR3 length: 14 amino acids. Germline CDR1 and CDR2: SNHLY and FYNNEI. CDR3 in amino acids: CASNTRSSGNTIYF. Here the CDR3 DNA reads TGTGCCAGCAACACCCGGTCCTCTGGAAACACCATATATTTT.

This clone has a handful of counts. For the CDR3, the DNA is TGTGCCAGTAGTATCTCGTCTTATCCGGGGGCGCGAGGCTACACCTTC. This sequence encodes CASSISSYPGARGYTF. This rearrangement joins TRBV19 to TRBJ1-2; D is perhaps TRBD1 (6 bases). Between the trimmed V and J ends, which lost 3 bases and 8 bases, there was a span of 22 bases. This CDR3 contains 16 residues. CDR1 is LNHDA and CDR2 is SQIVND in the germline V gene (reference sequence).